This entry features one T cell receptor beta chain sequence. This specimen belongs to a study of Ad26.COV2.S vaccination and SARS-CoV-2 variants. Across the study: The study gave Ad26.COV2.S intramuscularly, once or twice 56 days apart.

Trimming shortened V by 1 base and J by 0 bases, and 10 bases separated the two germline ends. The CDR3 runs 15 residues. Germline V CDR1 and CDR2: SGHAT, FQNNGV. Treatment defined: around 19 received Ad26.COV2.S at low or high dose, single or two shots; 5 received placebo; per-sample allocation not given. Day 63 after the first vaccine or placebo injection was the time point for sampling. The table came from immunoSEQ multiplex PCR; TCRdb's copy has only in-frame clones and leaves some out. Among 350,000 to 500,000 clones listed, less than 95% were seen once. The chain combines TRBV11-2 with TRBJ2-7; possibly TRBD2 for D (5 bases). The sequenced sample was peripheral blood, obtained in a trial of Ad26.COV2.S vaccine versus placebo. The sequence was collected from a person between 18 and 59 years old who received the Ad26.COV2.S COVID-19 vaccine or a placebo. CDR3 in DNA: TGTGCCAGCAGCTTAGGAGGGAGCGTCTCCTACGAGCAGTACTTC. It is translated as CASSLGGSVSYEQYF. Combining the CDR3 with reference TRBV11-2 and TRBJ2-7 gives the whole variable domain EAGVAQSPRYKIIEKRQSVAFWCNPISGHATLYWYQQILGQGPKLLIQFQNNGVVDDSQLPKDRFSAERLKGVDSTLKIQPAKLEDSAVYLCASSLGGSVSYEQYFGPGTRLTVT.